One T cell receptor beta chain is described in this entry. The antigen remains unidentified. Germline values: CDR1 LGHNA, CDR2 YSLEER. The junction had 3 bases not matched to a gene; V was cut back by 4 bases and J by 3 bases. CDR3 length: 13 amino acids. PCR primers comprised 60 Vbeta and 13 Jbeta primers. Profiling relied on immunoSEQ multiplex PCR, and the TCRdb table lists in-frame clones only, not all of them. The data show roughly 160,000 clones, roughly 80% seen once. The data stem from a study of cytomegalovirus exposure and HLA in healthy donors. The study, taken as a whole, reports: Across donors, sequencing depth was assumed by presence/absence analyses to be roughly uniform. V segments that were indistinguishable, TRBV6-2 and TRBV6-3 among them, were omitted from analysis.

The sample was PBMCs. This chain uses TRBV4-3 with TRBJ2-7; 7 nucleotides match TRBD1. This receptor was identified in a man aged 18 to 29 in good health and CMV-seropositive. As DNA, the CDR3 is TGCGCCAGCAGCCTGGGACAGAACTACGAGCAGTACTTC. It is translated as CASSLGQNYEQYF.